A single sample gave rise to the 8 T cell receptor beta chains below, sequenced in a study of T cells in Graves' hyperthyroidism and ophthalmopathy. Amplified TCR beta CDR3 regions came from RNA transcripts. A first-round RT-PCR of the TCR CDR3 used the HTBI primer set. MiXCR was run by TCRdb on the multiplex PCR reads, yielding one entry per CDR3 protein. This table holds roughly 400,000 distinct CDR3 sequences, less than 20% found once. Sequenced: blood. The receptor source for this set is a woman between 18 and 30 years old with Graves' hyperthyroidism that later progressed to Graves' ophthalmopathy.

This clonotype has at least ten counts. The chain joins TRBV28 to TRBJ2-1, with 9 bases lining up with TRBD2. Germline V lookup: CDR1 MDHEN, CDR2 SYDVKM. V was pared by 6 bases and J by 1 base, with 4 bases of the junction left unmatched. This CDR3 comprises 15 residues. CDR3 DNA sequence: TGTGCCAGCAGGCTAGCGGGAACTTCCTACAATGAGCAGTTCTTC. It encodes CASRLAGTSYNEQFF.

This clonotype appeared many times. The chain is built from TRBV28 and TRBJ1-2, with TRBD1 as a possible D gene (5 bases). V was cut by 3 bases and J by 6 bases, with 11 bases left in between. The CDR3 sequence is 13 residues long. CDR1 is MDHEN and CDR2 is SYDVKM in the germline V gene. CDR3 DNA: TGTGCCAGCAGTTTTCAGGGAACGAATGGCTACACCTTC. Amino acid sequence: CASSFQGTNGYTF.

A word on this clonotype: Given a much more abundant clone one base away, this may be a read error. V usage is TRBV28 and J usage is TRBJ2-5, with D unclear. The CDR3 is 13 residues long. The V and J ends lost 4 bases and 6 bases respectively, with 12 bases between them. Germline-derived CDR1 and CDR2 are MDHEN and SYDVKM. CDR3: CASSSVGKKTQYF. As DNA, the CDR3 is TGTGCCAGCAGTTCCGTGGGAAAAAAGACCCAGTACTTC.

This clonotype was seen a handful of times. The chain couples TRBV19 to TRBJ2-1, with 10 bases matching TRBD1. V was pared by 5 bases and J by 9 bases, with 7 bases of the junction left unmatched. This CDR3 has 14 amino acids. From germline, CDR1 is LNHDA and CDR2 SQIVND (reference sequence). Written as DNA, the CDR3 is TGTGCCAGTAGTTGGAGACAGGGGGCGGGTGAGCAGTTCTTC. This translates into CASSWRQGAGEQFF. Full variable domain (outside the CDR3, taken from reference TRBV19 and TRBJ2-1): DGGITQSPKYLFRKEGQNVTLSCEQNLNHDAMYWYRQDPGQGLRLIYYSQIVNDFQKGDIAEGYSVSREKKESFPLTVTSAQKNPTAFYLCASSWRQGAGEQFFGPGTRLTVL.

This clonotype was picked up many times. CDR3 region: CASSTSRVVRTGELFF. In DNA form, the CDR3 reads TGTGCCAGCAGCACCTCCAGGGTAGTTCGCACCGGGGAGCTGTTTTTT. This rearrangement joins TRBV7-9 to TRBJ2-2; D may be TRBD1 (5 bases). The V and J ends lost 5 bases and 4 bases respectively, with 17 bases between them. Germline loops: CDR1 SEHNR, CDR2 FQNEAQ (reference sequence). The CDR3 has 16 amino acids. The whole variable domain, filled in from reference TRBV7-9 and TRBJ2-2, reads DTGVSQNPRHKITKRGQNVTFRCDPISEHNRLYWYRQTLGQGPEFLTYFQNEAQLEKSRLLSDRFSAERPKGSFSTLEIQRTEQGDSAMYLCASSTSRVVRTGELFFGEGSRLTVL.

This clonotype was detected ten times or more. The gene calls are TRBV2 and TRBJ2-1; tentatively, D is TRBD2 (6 bases). Germline V lookup: CDR1 SNHLY, CDR2 FYNNEI. Trimming stripped 11 bases from V and 9 bases from J, with 17 bases between. The CDR3 length is 12 residues. The CDR3 sequence is CASGRGRIEQFF. Here the CDR3 DNA reads TGTGCCTCCGGTAGAGGGAGGATTGAGCAGTTCTTC.

This clonotype was recorded many times. The chain recombines TRBV11-2 with TRBJ1-1; no clear D. The CDR3 loop spans 14 amino acids. The germline V gene encodes CDR1 SGHAT and CDR2 FQNNGV. Trimming stripped 4 bases from V and 3 bases from J, with 12 bases between. The chain's CDR3 is CASSYEGTDTEAFF. CDR3 nucleotide sequence: TGTGCCAGCAGCTATGAGGGAACGGACACTGAAGCTTTCTTT.

This clonotype was detected ten times or more. The chain carries TRBV6-2 or TRBV6-3 and TRBJ2-2, with TRBD2 matching over 9 bases. J was trimmed by 5 bases and V by 7 bases; bases with no gene match: 8. The CDR3 covers 15 residues. Looked up from germline, CDR1 is MNHEY and CDR2 is SVGEGT. This chain's CDR3 is CASTRGSGRTGELFF. In DNA, the CDR3 is TGTGCCAGCACCAGGGGTAGCGGGAGAACCGGGGAGCTGTTTTTT.